This T cell receptor beta chain appears in the sequencing data of a study of graft-versus-host responses after intestinal transplantation. Study-wide background: Transplants given to recipients were multivisceral, liver-intestinal, or isolated intestinal. Tacrolimus plus steroids were given to all recipients for 2 to 4 years, preceded by anti-thymocyte globulin induction.

Germline CDR1 is MNHEY and CDR2 is SVGAGI. Trimming pared 6 bases from V and 0 bases from J, leaving 6 bases between. The CDR3 is 13 residues long. This clone showed up just a few times. Its target is not known. Whole-study findings and limits: The presence of high graft-versus-host to host-versus-graft clonal ratios in allografts characterized patients with graft-donor T cell macrochimerism. There were GvH clones found in recipient marrow, and some of them appeared first in ileum or blood.

Profiled with immunoSEQ multiplex PCR; TCRdb holds only in-frame clones, not every one. The table lists tens of thousands of clones, 91% of them singletons, with about 0.1% in the top ten. The TCR was taken from a human donor who received an intestinal transplant. The chain couples TRBV6-5 to TRBJ1-3; D gene unclear. This material consisted of unstimulated CD4+ T cells sorted from spleen or lymph node cells, taken before intestinal transplant. CDR3 sequence reads: CASRHYSGNTIYF. CDR3 coding DNA: TGTGCCAGCAGGCACTACTCTGGAAACACCATATATTTT.